This T cell receptor (beta chain) comes out of a study of T cells in Graves' hyperthyroidism and ophthalmopathy. For the study at large: It was at initial diagnosis, before any treatment, that peripheral blood was collected.

This clonotype was seen repeatedly, ten times or more. What it binds is unknown. RNA transcripts gave rise to amplified TCR beta CDR3 regions. HTBI primers drove first-round RT-PCR of the TCR CDR3. MiXCR was run by TCRdb on the multiplex PCR reads, yielding one entry per CDR3 protein. The sample shows a few hundred thousand distinct CDR3 sequences, approximately 16% of them seen only once. Study findings and constraints: Blood also carried most thyroid clonotypes expanded above 0.001.

A Clinical Activity Score of at least 3, a NOSPECS grade of at least 4 and a duration under 3 months were recorded in the ophthalmopathy patients. Lactation, pregnancy, other autoimmune disease or uncontrolled infection led to exclusion of patients. This CDR3 spans 13 amino acids. Trimming removed 0 bases from V and 6 bases from J, with 7 bases in between. Per germline, CDR1 SGHAT and CDR2 FQNNGV. The chain joins TRBV11-2 to TRBJ2-3; possibly TRBD1 for D (6 bases). The TCR originated in a woman aged 35 to 49 with Graves' ophthalmopathy. Sequencing was performed on blood. The CDR3 sequence is CASSLDQGDTQYF. The CDR3 nucleotides are TGTGCCAGCAGCTTAGACCAGGGGGATACGCAGTATTTT.